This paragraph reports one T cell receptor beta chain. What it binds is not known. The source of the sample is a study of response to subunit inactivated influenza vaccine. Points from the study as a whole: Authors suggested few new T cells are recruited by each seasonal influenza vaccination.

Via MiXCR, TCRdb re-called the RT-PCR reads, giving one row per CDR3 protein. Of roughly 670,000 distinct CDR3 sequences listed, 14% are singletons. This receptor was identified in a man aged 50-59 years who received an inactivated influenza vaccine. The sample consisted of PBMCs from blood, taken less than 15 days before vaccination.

CDR3 amino acids: CSAAQGTGYTF. The CDR3 nucleotides read TGCAGTGCGGCGCAGGGGACTGGCTACACCTTC. J is TRBJ1-2 and V is TRBV20-1, with a possible D match to TRBD1 (6 bases). Germline V gives CDR1 DFQATT, CDR2 SNEGSKA (reference sequence). V was trimmed by 6 bases and J by 7 bases, leaving 12 bases between them. This CDR3 spans 11 amino acids.